Sequencing of this T cell receptor beta chain was carried out in a study of cytomegalovirus exposure and HLA in healthy donors (dated by TCRdb to 2016 to 2017). About the full investigation: According to a later analysis, the approximately 120 validation repertoires were produced on the same platform as the 666 repertoires of the first cohort. The study aimed to test whether cataloging public T cell receptors could reveal signatures of past pathogen exposure. In addition to the first cohort of around 670 subjects, a separate validation cohort of 130 or so different subjects was used. The study combined high-throughput TCR immunosequencing, statistical association of individual TCRs with disease status, and machine learning to predict cytomegalovirus infection status. What the study reported, not specific to this receptor: A later analysis lacked HLA typing for the validation cohort, so it scored co-occurrence in that cohort across all 120 or so repertoires. The study gave a list of under 200 TCR beta chains associated with cytomegalovirus. In vitro tests confirmed that a few of the cytomegalovirus-associated TCR beta chains recognize cytomegalovirus antigens. Cytomegalovirus status was reported to be diagnosed by the classifier with high specificity and sensitivity in both the original and validation cohorts. It was suggested by the authors that the approach could potentially be generalized to other disease states and immunological phenotypes. In a later analysis, TCRs clustered in the first cohort were found to also tend to co-occur in the 100 to 150 validation repertoires, with approximately 94% of cluster scores above 0. Across donors, most TCR sequences were observed very rarely, whereas some public TCRs were present in many individuals.

Trimmed from V: 4 bases; trimmed from J: 6 bases; junction bases lacking a gene match: 10. The CDR3 runs 14 amino acids, cysteine and phenylalanine included. Only the CDR3 DNA stays, 42 bases, in frame from base 1. Per the germline V gene, SGHDT is the CDR1 and YYEEEE is the CDR2. The donors belonged to the validation cohort of over a hundred subjects, which was separate from the roughly 680-subject first cohort. Receptors were amplified or captured by the immunoSEQ multiplex PCR assay. The study's own analysis went as follows. A statistical classification framework was developed to diagnose cytomegalovirus status using the catalog of TCR beta chain sequences. Here the immuneACCESS table is served through TCRdb, limited to in-frame sequences with V and J called. Missing clones are a known gap in these copies; in checked studies unresolved V genes cover under half, and the rest lacks a known reason. V and J calls and clone size come straight from that table; D and trimming were deduced from the DNA. This sample is represented by roughly 60,000 clones; roughly 94% of them were singletons. Under 2.5% of the sample comes from the top ten.

Worth noting for this clone: Its cognate antigen has yet to be identified. The input lacks base qualities; no much larger clone sits a single base away.

The receptor's source is a man between 18 and 35 years old in good health and CMV-seronegative. The chain is encoded by TRBV5-6 joined to TRBJ2-7, with 7 bases in between that match TRBD1. Specimen: PBMCs. The CDR3 region has the sequence CASSPRTTGREQYF. The bases are TGTGCCAGCAGCCCACGGACGACAGGGCGCGAGCAGTACTTC.